The 24 T cell receptor beta chains given below trace back to one sample, sequenced in a study of T cell responses to AZD1222 COVID-19 vaccine. The assay was immunoSEQ multiplex PCR, and TCRdb's table has in-frame clones only and misses some. Of 95,000 to 150,000 clones in the sample, around nine tenths were seen once. The material was peripheral blood, obtained on day 0 of AZD1222 vaccination. The source of these receptors is an adult in good health.

The J gene is TRBJ2-7, the V gene TRBV4-2; D is possibly TRBD1 (5 bases). V lost 4 bases to trimming and J lost 2 bases, with 15 bases between them. Per germline, CDR1 LGHNA and CDR2 YNFKEQ. This CDR3 is built from 15 residues. CDR3: CASSREKTDTYEQYF. CDR3 DNA: TGTGCCAGCAGCCGAGAAAAGACAGATACCTACGAGCAGTACTTC.

This clone showed up just once. The DNA of the CDR3 is TGTGCCAGTACCCCCAGAGGGGGGGGCATCTACGAGCAGTACTTC. This translates into CASTPRGGGIYEQYF. The genes are TRBV19 and TRBJ2-7; perhaps TRBD2 as D (7 bases). Trimming removed 7 bases from V and 3 bases from J, with 19 bases in between. The CDR3 is 15 amino acids. CDR1 and CDR2 from the germline V gene are LNHDA and SQIVND (reference sequence).

The V gene is TRBV2, the J gene TRBJ2-2; possibly TRBD1 or TRBD2 for D (6 bases each). V gave up 7 bases and J gave up 0 bases, with 12 bases separating them. CDR1 and CDR2 from the germline V gene are SNHLY and FYNNEI. The CDR3 totals 15 residues. In nucleotides, the CDR3 is TGTGCCAGCAAGGCGAGGGGGGCGAACACCGGGGAGCTGTTTTTT. Translating it yields CASKARGANTGELFF.

In this sample, this clone turned up a few times. The chain combines TRBV11-2 with TRBJ2-3; 13 positions match TRBD2. Germline assignment: CDR1 SGHAT and CDR2 FQNNGV. The trim removed 5 bases at V and 6 bases at J, leaving 5 bases unmatched. This CDR3 contains 15 residues. The CDR3 region is CASSRGLAGLDTQYF. In DNA form, the CDR3 reads TGTGCCAGCAGCCGGGGACTAGCGGGGTTGGATACGCAGTATTTT.

This clone was picked up a small number of times. V and J are TRBV10-1 and TRBJ1-3; the D is unclear. V lost 0 bases and J 2 bases, leaving 8 bases between the germline ends. Germline V CDR1 and CDR2: WNHNN, SYGVQD (reference sequence). The CDR3 totals 15 residues. The CDR3 DNA follows: TGCGCCAGCAGTGAGTCGAGAGGGCCTGGAAACACCATATATTTT. Its translation: CASSESRGPGNTIYF.

This rearrangement joins TRBV5-4 to TRBJ1-1; D not certain. The CDR3 is 13 residues long. Germline V gene data show CDR1 as SGHNT and CDR2 as YYREEE (reference sequence). The germline V and J ends were trimmed by 0 bases and 1 base, with 4 bases remaining between them. CDR3 bases: TGTGCCAGCAGCTTGGGCCGGAACACTGAAGCTTTCTTT. Its protein is CASSLGRNTEAFF.

The chain uses TRBV7-9 and TRBJ2-7; D unresolved. The CDR3 sequence is 15 residues long. V dropped 4 bases and J dropped 2 bases, with 15 bases sitting between them. Germline V gene lookup returns CDR1 SEHNR and CDR2 FQNEAQ (reference sequence). For the CDR3, the DNA is TGTGCCAGCAGCTCCCCAAGACTCCAAGCCTACGAGCAGTACTTC. Its protein is CASSSPRLQAYEQYF.

V and J are TRBV7-8 and TRBJ1-5; TRBD1 is a possible D gene (6 bases). CDR3 length: 14 residues. Trimming stripped 6 bases from V and 3 bases from J, with 12 bases between. The V gene's germline CDR1 is SGHVS and CDR2 FQNEAQ. The CDR3 bases are TGTGCCAGCAGTTTGGGGGGGGCCAATCAGCCCCAGCATTTT. This translates into CASSLGGANQPQHF.

This chain connects TRBV4-2 to TRBJ1-1; weak D call: TRBD1 (5 bases). V lost 1 base and J 5 bases, leaving 26 bases between the germline ends. There are 19 residues in the CDR3. The V gene's germline CDR1 is LGHNA and CDR2 YNFKEQ. The CDR3, as DNA: TGTGCCAGCAGCCAAGTGGCTGGGGCGGAGGTAGCGGGGCGGACTGAAGCTTTCTTT. Translation: CASSQVAGAEVAGRTEAFF.

The chain recombines TRBV27 with TRBJ1-1, with 8 nucleotides matching TRBD1. CDR3 length equals 15 residues. The J segment lost 4 bases and the V segment lost 5 bases, leaving 9 bases of the junction unmatched. Germline values: CDR1 MNHEY, CDR2 SMNVEV (reference sequence). This CDR3 is CASSRLDRDFTEAFF. DNA for the CDR3: TGTGCCAGCAGTCGACTGGACAGGGATTTCACTGAAGCTTTCTTT.

V and J are TRBV18 and TRBJ2-7, with D perhaps matching TRBD1 (6 bases). This CDR3 is 14 amino acids long. Trimming took off 6 bases at V and 2 bases at J, with 14 bases between the two ends. Germline loops: CDR1 KGHSH, CDR2 LQKENI. CDR3 in amino acids: CASSLSTGPYEQYF. The CDR3 DNA sequence: TGTGCCAGCTCGCTGTCGACAGGCCCCTACGAGCAGTACTTC.

The V and J genes are TRBV5-5 and TRBJ2-1; 15 nucleotides align to TRBD2. J was trimmed by 8 bases and V by 0 bases; bases with no gene match: 9. The CDR3 covers 18 residues. Germline CDR1 SGHKS, CDR2 YYEKEE (reference sequence). In DNA, the CDR3 is TGTGCCAGCAGCTTGGTTTTCTGGACTAGCGGGGGGGCCGATGAGCAGTTCTTC. This gives the protein CASSLVFWTSGGADEQFF.

The gene calls are TRBV11-2 and TRBJ2-2; 7 bases align to TRBD2. V trimming: 3 bases; J trimming: 7 bases; junction bases outside the gene matches: 8. This CDR3 contains 15 residues. Germline assignment: CDR1 SGHAT and CDR2 FQNNGV. The chain's CDR3 is CASSFGRGVNGELFF. Here the CDR3 DNA reads TGTGCCAGCAGCTTTGGACGGGGGGTAAACGGGGAGCTGTTTTTT.

The chain recombines TRBV12-3 or TRBV12-4 with TRBJ1-2, with D hard to call. This CDR3 comprises 12 residues. Deletions cut 2 bases from V and 6 bases from J, with 7 bases between. Here the CDR3 reads CASSLWADGYTF. Written as DNA, the CDR3 is TGTGCCAGCAGTTTATGGGCCGATGGCTACACCTTC.

A word on this clone: This CDR3 is also generated by other DNA sequences in the sample. This chain joins TRBV6-5 and TRBJ2-7; D unresolved. Germline loops: CDR1 MNHEY, CDR2 SVGAGI. Deletions cut 6 bases from V and 4 bases from J, with 16 bases between. The CDR3 is 14 residues long. The CDR3 DNA is TGTGCCAGCAGCCCCCAGCCCGTTGGGTACGAGCAGTACTTC. It is translated as CASSPQPVGYEQYF.

This clone was recorded a few times. V and J are TRBV7-7 and TRBJ1-5, with TRBD1 as a possible D gene (6 bases). Trimming removed 5 bases at V and 0 bases at J, with 11 bases between. Germline CDR1 reads SSHAT; CDR2 reads FNYEAQ (reference sequence). The CDR3 spans 15 residues. The CDR3 DNA reads TGTGCCAGCAGCCCTTACAGGGATAGCAATCAGCCCCAGCATTTT. As protein: CASSPYRDSNQPQHF.

This rearrangement joins TRBV18 to TRBJ1-6, with TRBD1 matching over 7 bases. The CDR3 runs 16 residues. Germline CDR1 reads KGHSH; CDR2 reads LQKENI. V shed 1 base, J shed 5 bases, and the junction held 5 bases outside the gene matches. In DNA form, the CDR3 reads TGTGCCAGCTCACCACGACAGGGAGGGGATAATTCACCCCTCCACTTT. It translates to CASSPRQGGDNSPLHF.

The V gene is TRBV5-1, the J gene TRBJ1-1; D perhaps matches TRBD1 (6 bases). This CDR3 comprises 17 residues. V was clipped by 3 bases and J by 0 bases, with 18 bases between them. Germline CDR1 is SGHRS and CDR2 is YFSETQ. The CDR3 nucleotides read TGCGCCAGCAGCTCCGGACAGTACGGAGCAATGAACACTGAAGCTTTCTTT. This gives the protein CASSSGQYGAMNTEAFF.

The rearrangement links TRBV5-4 to TRBJ1-1, with a weak D call TRBD1 (5 bases). This CDR3 spans 17 amino acids. V was shortened by 2 bases and J by 1 base, with 18 bases between the two germline ends. Germline assignment: CDR1 SGHNT and CDR2 YYREEE (reference sequence). The DNA for the CDR3 is TGTGCCAGCAGCTTCGGGACTCTTAAGAGGGGGAACACTGAAGCTTTCTTT. Protein sequence: CASSFGTLKRGNTEAFF.

The chain employs TRBV27 and TRBJ1-2, with D possibly being TRBD1 (6 bases). The CDR3 extends over 14 amino acids. CDR1 is MNHEY and CDR2 is SMNVEV in the germline V gene (reference sequence). Trimming pared 7 bases from V and 4 bases from J, leaving 16 bases between. CDR3 sequence: CASKRGGTAYGYTF. CDR3 in DNA: TGTGCCAGCAAGAGGGGGGGGACGGCCTATGGCTACACCTTC.

The chain couples TRBV4-1 to TRBJ2-5; D may be TRBD2 (5 bases). Trimming took off 1 base at V and 4 bases at J, with 13 bases between the two ends. The CDR3 is 15 residues long. Germline assignment: CDR1 MGHRA and CDR2 YSYEKL. The CDR3 spells CASSQGLNRGETQYF. DNA of the CDR3: TGCGCCAGCAGCCAAGGGCTCAACCGGGGAGAGACCCAGTACTTC.

The chain recombines TRBV18 with TRBJ1-4; D might be TRBD1 (5 bases). Germline V gives CDR1 KGHSH, CDR2 LQKENI. The CDR3 runs 15 residues. V was pared by 3 bases and J by 5 bases, with 13 bases between. CDR3 in DNA: TGTGCCAGCTCACCCCTTCCGAGACAGAATGAAAAACTGTTTTTT. Translating it yields CASSPLPRQNEKLFF. Full variable domain (missing parts from reference TRBV18 and TRBJ1-4): NAGVMQNPRHLVRRRGQEARLRCSPMKGHSHVYWYRQLPEEGLKFMVYLQKENIIDESGMPKERFSAEFPKEGPSILRIQQVVRGDSAAYFCASSPLPRQNEKLFFGSGTQLSVL.

In regard to this clone: Other nucleotide sequences in the sample specify the same CDR3. The rearrangement links TRBV5-1 to TRBJ1-4; D perhaps matches TRBD1 (6 bases). The CDR3 spans 14 residues. Germline values: CDR1 SGHRS, CDR2 YFSETQ. V lost 2 bases to trimming and J lost 5 bases, with 10 bases between them. CDR3 coding DNA: TGCGCCAGCAGCTTCGGGGGCTCGAATGAAAAACTGTTTTTT. Its protein product is CASSFGGSNEKLFF.

This chain joins TRBV5-4 and TRBJ2-3; D possibly matches TRBD1 or TRBD2 (5 bases each). V was cut by 0 bases and J by 2 bases, with 19 bases left in between. Looked up from germline, CDR1 is SGHNT and CDR2 is YYREEE (reference sequence). The CDR3 spans 18 residues. CDR3 nucleotide sequence: TGTGCCAGCAGCTTGGGTTCCCTCGCCGGGACCATCACAGATACGCAGTATTTT. It specifies CASSLGSLAGTITDTQYF.